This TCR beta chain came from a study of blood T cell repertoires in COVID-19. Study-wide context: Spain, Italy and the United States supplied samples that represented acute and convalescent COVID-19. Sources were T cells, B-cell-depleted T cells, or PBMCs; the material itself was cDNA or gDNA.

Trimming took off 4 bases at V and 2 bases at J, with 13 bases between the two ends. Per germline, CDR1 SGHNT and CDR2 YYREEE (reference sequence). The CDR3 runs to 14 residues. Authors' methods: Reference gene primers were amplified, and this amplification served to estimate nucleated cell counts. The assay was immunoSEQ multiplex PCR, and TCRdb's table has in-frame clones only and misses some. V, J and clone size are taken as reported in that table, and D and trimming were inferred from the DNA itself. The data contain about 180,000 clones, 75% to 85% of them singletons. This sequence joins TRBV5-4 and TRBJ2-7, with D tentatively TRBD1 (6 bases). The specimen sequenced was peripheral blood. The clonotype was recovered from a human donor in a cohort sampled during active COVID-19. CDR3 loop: CASSHWTEPYEQYF. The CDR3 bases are TGTGCCAGCAGCCACTGGACAGAACCCTACGAGCAGTACTTC.